This entry lists 27 T cell receptor beta chains sequenced from one sample in a study of blood T cell repertoires in COVID-19. The data were produced by immunoSEQ multiplex PCR, yet TCRdb's version contains in-frame clones alone and is incomplete. This table has about 140,000 clones, under 90% appearing once. Sequencing was carried out using peripheral blood. These receptors came from a human donor in a cohort sampled during active COVID-19.

About this clone itself: Other DNA sequences within the sample encode an identical CDR3. V gene TRBV20-1 combines with J gene TRBJ2-5; the D is unclear. This CDR3 is built from 11 residues. V was cut by 7 bases and J by 5 bases, with 11 bases left in between. Germline CDR1 reads DFQATT; CDR2 reads SNEGSKA (reference sequence). Here the CDR3 DNA reads TGCAGTGTCTCCGATCGGGAGACCCAGTACTTC. Encoded protein: CSVSDRETQYF.

The CDR3 is CASSPPRRSGNTIYF. The DNA for the CDR3 is TGTGCCAGCAGTCCCCCCAGGAGGTCTGGAAACACCATATATTTT. The chain couples TRBV28 to TRBJ1-3, with D uncertain. The CDR3 totals 15 residues. The V end lost 5 bases, the J end lost 1 base, and 12 bases lay between the germline ends. Per germline, CDR1 MDHEN and CDR2 SYDVKM.

V usage is TRBV6-6 and J usage is TRBJ1-1; maybe TRBD1 (6 bases). Germline V CDR1 and CDR2: MNHNY, SVGAGI (reference sequence). Trimming pared 5 bases from V and 0 bases from J, leaving 22 bases between. This CDR3 spans 18 amino acids. Here the CDR3 DNA reads TGTGCCAGCAGTCCCACGATTGTTGGGACACCCATGAACACTGAAGCTTTCTTT. Translation: CASSPTIVGTPMNTEAFF.

CDR3 region: CASQLPGGPQETQYF. The CDR3 DNA reads as TGTGCTAGCCAACTACCGGGGGGACCCCAAGAGACCCAGTACTTC. This sequence joins TRBV12-5 and TRBJ2-5; 7 nucleotides agree with TRBD2. V lost 9 bases, J lost 1 base, and 11 bases stayed unmatched. The CDR3 spans 15 residues. Germline assignment: CDR1 LGHNT and CDR2 FRNRAP.

V usage is TRBV9 and J usage is TRBJ2-2, with 10 bases that match TRBD2. The germline CDR1 and CDR2 sequences are SGDLS and YYNGEE. After removal of 4 bases from V and 3 bases from J, the junction contained 3 bases not matched to a gene. This CDR3 is 15 amino acids long. The CDR3 loop is CASSIGLADTGELFF. Written as DNA, the CDR3 is TGTGCCAGCAGCATCGGACTAGCGGACACCGGGGAGCTGTTTTTT.

This clone showed up just once. This rearrangement joins TRBV19 to TRBJ2-1; 10 bases agree with TRBD2. The CDR3 contains 14 residues. With 9 bases clipped from V and 10 bases from J, the junction kept 12 bases outside the gene matches. Germline CDR1 is LNHDA and CDR2 is SQIVND (reference sequence). CDR3 amino acids: CASPLAGVFREQFF. The CDR3 coding sequence is TGTGCCAGCCCGCTAGCGGGGGTTTTCCGCGAGCAGTTCTTC.

The V call is TRBV2, the J call TRBJ2-7; 10 nucleotides match TRBD1. V trimming: 8 bases; J trimming: 4 bases; junction bases outside the gene matches: 8. Germline V lookup: CDR1 SNHLY, CDR2 FYNNEI. The CDR3 is made up of 14 amino acids. CDR3 DNA sequence: TGTGCCAGCCACTCCGGGACAGGGGTATACGAGCAGTACTTC. This encodes CASHSGTGVYEQYF.

The chain is built from TRBV7-9 and TRBJ2-3; tentative D call: TRBD1 (5 bases). Looked up from germline, CDR1 is SEHNR and CDR2 is FQNEAQ (reference sequence). This CDR3 has 13 amino acids. Trimming removed 7 bases from V and 4 bases from J, with 12 bases in between. As DNA, the CDR3 is TGTGCCAGCACCACGTTGGGGCCAGATACGCAGTATTTT. Translation: CASTTLGPDTQYF.

The CDR3 region has the DNA TGTGCCAGTAGTATTTGGGGGGGAGCGAGAGAGACCCAGTACTTC. It translates to CASSIWGGARETQYF. The rearrangement joins TRBV19 to TRBJ2-5; 7 bases align to TRBD2. The J segment lost 4 bases and the V segment lost 3 bases, leaving 8 bases of the junction unmatched. CDR1 and CDR2 from the germline V gene are LNHDA and SQIVND (reference sequence). The CDR3 is made up of 15 amino acids.

This clone was observed a handful of times. This chain links TRBV7-9 with TRBJ2-1; 8 positions match TRBD2. V shed 2 bases, J shed 4 bases, and the junction held 4 bases outside the gene matches. The CDR3 extends over 15 amino acids. Germline V CDR1 and CDR2: SEHNR, FQNEAQ (reference sequence). The CDR3 spells CASSLSSGGYNEQFF. The CDR3 DNA reads TGTGCCAGCAGCTTATCGTCGGGGGGGTACAATGAGCAGTTCTTC.

This chain links TRBV5-5 with TRBJ2-1; D is uncertain. Trimming pared 0 bases from V and 2 bases from J, leaving 9 bases between. Germline CDR1 and CDR2: SGHKS and YYEKEE (reference sequence). The length of the CDR3 is 15 residues. CDR3 in DNA: TGTGCCAGCAGCTTGGGGCTGATAACCTACAATGAGCAGTTCTTC. It encodes CASSLGLITYNEQFF.

This chain links TRBV19 with TRBJ2-2; D not certain. Germline V gene data show CDR1 as LNHDA and CDR2 as SQIVND (reference sequence). CDR3 length: 16 residues. Between the trimmed V and J ends, which lost 5 bases and 4 bases, there was a span of 17 bases. Here the CDR3 DNA reads TGTGCCAGTAGTCCCGTGAGGAGCCGAGCCACCGGGGAGCTGTTTTTT. This sequence encodes CASSPVRSRATGELFF.

The CDR3 DNA sequence: TGTGCCATCAATTCGGACAGGGCCGCTGGAAACACCATATATTTT. Translation: CAINSDRAAGNTIYF. The rearrangement joins TRBV10-3 to TRBJ1-3; 8 positions match TRBD1. Looked up from germline, CDR1 is ENHRY and CDR2 is SYGVKD. Trimming removed 7 bases from V and 2 bases from J; junction bases left unmatched: 7. The CDR3 consists of 15 residues.

The V and J genes are TRBV29-1 and TRBJ2-6, with unresolved D. This CDR3 spans 15 amino acids. V shed 0 bases and J shed 0 bases, with 6 bases lying between them. CDR1 is SQVTM and CDR2 is ANQGSEA in the germline V gene. CDR3: CSVEERSSGANVLTF. CDR3 DNA: TGCAGCGTTGAAGAAAGGAGCTCTGGGGCCAACGTCCTGACTTTC.

This chain joins TRBV28 and TRBJ1-1, with D possibly TRBD1 on 6 matching bases. Trimming removed 2 bases at V and 5 bases at J, with 15 bases between. This CDR3 contains 15 residues. Germline V lookup: CDR1 MDHEN, CDR2 SYDVKM. The CDR3 spells CASSLTGPGNTEAFF. In DNA, the CDR3 is TGTGCCAGCAGTTTAACAGGGCCAGGGAATACTGAAGCTTTCTTT.

On this clone itself: Different DNA sequences within this sample yield the same CDR3. This chain connects TRBV6-6 to TRBJ2-7; no clear D. Germline CDR1 and CDR2: MNHNY and SVGAGI (reference sequence). The V end lost 5 bases, the J end lost 2 bases, and 7 bases lay between the germline ends. The CDR3 contains 12 residues. CDR3 bases: TGTGCCAGCAGTCGGCAGGCCTACGAGCAGTACTTC. This translates into CASSRQAYEQYF.

This clone was observed a few times. The rearrangement joins TRBV28 to TRBJ1-2, with D possibly matching TRBD1 (5 bases). Trimming stripped 7 bases from V and 6 bases from J, with 15 bases between. CDR3 length equals 13 residues. Germline lookup yields CDR1 MDHEN and CDR2 SYDVKM. The CDR3 reads CASTSVGLNGYTF. The DNA for the CDR3 is TGTGCCAGCACCTCCGTGGGACTTAATGGCTACACCTTC.

V is TRBV7-9 and J is TRBJ2-1, with D possibly matching TRBD2 (7 bases). CDR1 is SEHNR, CDR2 FQNEAQ, per germline (reference sequence). The CDR3 spans 16 residues. The V end was cut by 4 bases, the J end by 0 bases, with 13 bases between. The CDR3 loop is CASSSIRGASYNEQFF. The CDR3 DNA reads TGTGCCAGCAGCTCAATTCGGGGGGCCTCCTACAATGAGCAGTTCTTC. The entire variable domain, with the rest obtained from reference TRBV7-9 and TRBJ2-1, is as follows: DTGVSQNPRHKITKRGQNVTFRCDPISEHNRLYWYRQTLGQGPEFLTYFQNEAQLEKSRLLSDRFSAERPKGSFSTLEIQRTEQGDSAMYLCASSSIRGASYNEQFFGPGTRLTVL.

The rearrangement joins TRBV11-3 to TRBJ2-2, with D possibly being TRBD2 (6 bases). Germline values: CDR1 SGHNT, CDR2 YENEEA. This CDR3 is built from 14 residues. Trimming stripped 5 bases from V and 2 bases from J, with 9 bases between. The DNA for the CDR3 is TGTGCCAGCAGCCGGGACTTAAACACCGGGGAGCTGTTTTTT. It encodes CASSRDLNTGELFF.

The chain combines TRBV7-2 with TRBJ2-3, with 7 bases identical to TRBD2. From germline, CDR1 is SGHTA and CDR2 FQGNSA. The CDR3 totals 14 residues. The V and J ends lost 4 bases and 5 bases, in that order; junction bases with no gene match: 6. The CDR3 here is CASSWGGDRDTQYF. DNA of the CDR3: TGTGCCAGCAGCTGGGGGGGAGATAGAGATACGCAGTATTTT.

The gene calls are TRBV15 and TRBJ1-6; a weak D match, TRBD1 (5 bases). CDR3 length: 15 amino acids. The V end lost 8 bases, the J end lost 6 bases, and 17 bases lay between the germline ends. Germline V lookup: CDR1 LNHNV, CDR2 YYDKDF (reference sequence). CDR3 protein: CATGLGGLGNSPLHF. Here the CDR3 DNA reads TGTGCCACCGGCTTGGGGGGTTTAGGTAATTCACCCCTCCACTTT.

The V and J genes are TRBV6-6 and TRBJ2-7, with 7 bases lining up with TRBD1. V trimming: 6 bases; J trimming: 1 base; junction bases outside the gene matches: 9. The CDR3 spans 15 residues. Per germline, CDR1 MNHNY and CDR2 SVGAGI (reference sequence). In nucleotides, the CDR3 is TGTGCCAGCAGCTGGGTACAGGGGATTTCCTACGAGCAGTACTTC. Its translation: CASSWVQGISYEQYF.

CDR3 nucleotide sequence: TGTGCCAGCAGCCTCCCCGGGACAGGAAATTCACCCCTCCACTTT. As protein: CASSLPGTGNSPLHF. This chain connects TRBV5-4 to TRBJ1-6; 8 bases agree with TRBD1. The CDR3 runs 15 residues. Trimming at V came to 4 bases and at J to 7 bases, leaving 7 bases not matched to a gene. The germline CDR1 and CDR2 sequences are SGHNT and YYREEE (reference sequence).

The rearrangement uses TRBV7-6 and TRBJ1-3; D is unresolved. V shed 2 bases and J shed 4 bases, with 3 bases lying between them. The CDR3 runs 12 residues. The germline V gene has CDR1 SGHVS and CDR2 FNYEAQ. The CDR3 region is CASSLQGNTIYF. CDR3 in DNA: TGTGCCAGCAGCTTACAAGGAAACACCATATATTTT.

The V and J genes are TRBV7-8 and TRBJ1-4; no definite D call. V lost 0 bases, J lost 2 bases, and 7 bases lay in between. The CDR3 sequence is 15 residues long. Germline loops: CDR1 SGHVS, CDR2 FQNEAQ. The CDR3 DNA reads TGTGCCAGCAGCTTAGCGAGAGCGACTAATGAAAAACTGTTTTTT. It is translated as CASSLARATNEKLFF.

This chain joins TRBV19 and TRBJ1-5; tentative D call: TRBD1 (6 bases). Germline CDR1 and CDR2: LNHDA and SQIVND (reference sequence). Trimming left V 6 bases short and J 7 bases short, with 16 bases between. CDR3 length equals 14 residues. For the CDR3, the DNA is TGTGCCAGTAGCAAAGAGGGGGAAGGACAGCCCCAGCATTTT. It specifies CASSKEGEGQPQHF.

The CDR3 loop is CASSVGQGVPQPQHF. CDR3 coding DNA: TGTGCCAGCAGCGTAGGACAGGGGGTTCCTCAGCCCCAGCATTTT. This rearrangement joins TRBV9 to TRBJ1-5; 9 bases fit TRBD1. Trimming took 0 bases from V and 6 from J; bases not matched to a gene: 4. Germline CDR1 is SGDLS and CDR2 is YYNGEE. CDR3 length: 15 residues.